The 3 T cell receptor beta chains below come from one sample, sequenced in a study of blood T cell repertoires in COVID-19. Profiling relied on immunoSEQ multiplex PCR, and the TCRdb table lists in-frame clones only, not all of them. The data hold some 110,000 clones, with 81% observed a single time. The specimen sequenced was peripheral blood. These receptors all stem from a woman between 70 and 85 years old with acute or convalescent COVID-19.

This sequence joins TRBV10-3 and TRBJ2-7, with 10 nucleotides matching TRBD1. Germline values: CDR1 ENHRY, CDR2 SYGVKD. The ends lost 3 bases at V and 4 bases at J; junction bases unmatched: 3. This CDR3 is 14 amino acids long. The CDR3 region is CAISERQGAYEQYF. In DNA form, the CDR3 reads TGTGCCATCAGTGAACGACAGGGGGCGTACGAGCAGTACTTC.

The rearrangement joins TRBV11-2 to TRBJ2-2, with 11 nucleotides matching TRBD2. V was pared by 5 bases and J by 5 bases, with 7 bases of the junction left unmatched. This CDR3 comprises 16 residues. Germline lookup yields CDR1 SGHAT and CDR2 FQNNGV. The CDR3 DNA reads TGTGCCAGCAGCCTCAATAGCGGGAGGGGTACCGGGGAGCTGTTTTTT. Translated, it gives CASSLNSGRGTGELFF. The full variable domain, its missing parts supplied by reference TRBV11-2 and TRBJ2-2, is EAGVAQSPRYKIIEKRQSVAFWCNPISGHATLYWYQQILGQGPKLLIQFQNNGVVDDSQLPKDRFSAERLKGVDSTLKIQPAKLEDSAVYLCASSLNSGRGTGELFFGEGSRLTVL.

The V and J genes are TRBV5-1 and TRBJ1-2; the D gene is possibly TRBD1 (5 bases). V was cut by 3 bases and J by 8 bases, with 14 bases left in between. There are 13 residues in the CDR3. The germline V gene has CDR1 SGHRS and CDR2 YFSETQ. CDR3 DNA sequence: TGCGCCAGCAGCTCTAGCGACAGCCGGGGCTACACCTTC. It yields the protein CASSSSDSRGYTF.